The present T cell receptor beta chain was sequenced within a study of identical twins. Study-level findings and limits: Diverse VJ usage suggested most zero-insertion clonotypes were not invariant T cells.

TCRdb fed the 5' RACE reads into MiXCR, producing one record per CDR3 protein. The sample shows hundreds of thousands of distinct CDR3 sequences, approximately 13% of them seen only once. In its sample, this clonotype was seen many times. The target antigen is unknown. These data also featured in a second study, about yellow fever vaccine responses in identical twins.

The TCR sequence derives from a woman younger than 30 in good health. Sequenced sample: PBMCs.

The CDR3 region has the DNA TGTGCCAGCAGTTTTGGGCAGGCCGGCTACGAGCAGTACTTC. Amino acid sequence: CASSFGQAGYEQYF. The V gene is TRBV27, the J gene TRBJ2-7, with D unclear. The CDR3 runs to 14 residues. Germline V gene lookup returns CDR1 MNHEY and CDR2 SMNVEV (reference sequence). V was cut by 3 bases and J by 3 bases, with 12 bases left in between.